This T cell receptor beta chain was identified during a study of T-cell memory formation after mild COVID-19 (dated by TCRdb to about 2021). At the level of the whole study: TCR sequence clusters from the two donors were largely donor specific. In a couple of donors, T-cell clones that expanded and contracted after mild COVID-19 were tracked by sequencing TCRalpha and TCRbeta repertoires over time. The cohort comprised two young, previously healthy adult volunteers, one female and one male.

For this clonotype: Its antigen is unknown. No base-level quality is on record; no much larger clone is a single base apart.

TCRdb shows the sequencer as Illumina NovaSeq 6000. Using 5'RACE with constant-segment primers, TCRalpha and TCRbeta cDNA libraries were constructed, with sample barcodes and unique molecular identifiers added in the process. RNA was extracted from every sample with Trizol reagent. Library amplification was performed in two PCR steps, and a second sample barcode and Illumina TruSeq adapters were introduced in the second step. The libraries were sequenced on an Illumina NovaSeq using 2 x 150 bp paired-end reads. Per the original workflow: The reads were demultiplexed and collapsed into UMI-guided consensus sequences using migec v1.2.7. Using mixcr v2.1.11, the UMI consensuses were aligned to TRA and TRB V and J templates and assembled into clonotypes. A clonotype was counted as expanded or contracted only when both edgeR and NoisET called the clonotype significant, with the noise models trained on biological replicates. For edgeR calls, the cutoffs were a false discovery rate-adjusted p below 0.01 and a log2 fold-change threshold of 1. As an exploratory analysis of dynamics, max-normalized trajectories of the 1000 most abundant clonotypes were examined by PCA with hierarchical clustering. Each responding clone was given a CD4 or CD8 phenotype based on the CD4+ and CD8+ repertoires, which had been sequenced separately. TCRdb's own reprocessing of the public reads used fastp at Q25 and MiXCR and kept productive beta chains. CDR3 protein duplicates are merged, each entry listing the most common genes and DNA. The V and J calls and clone size are TCRdb's, not the authors'. The table for this sample lists approximately 580,000 distinct CDR3 sequences; about a fifth of them were counted only once. Of the sample, around 13% falls within the top ten clones.

For CDR1 and CDR2, the germline V gene lists SNHLY and FYNNEI. There are 15 amino acids in the CDR3, from cysteine to phenylalanine inclusive. Only the CDR3 DNA stays, 45 bases, in frame from base 1. Trimming accounts for 6 bases at V and 2 bases at J, while the number of junction bases matched to no gene is 7. The paper as a whole reports these results and caveats: The detection of some responding clones in pre-infection memory suggests that pre-existing cross-reactive memory T cells joined the SARS-CoV-2 response. Clones contracting from day 15 to 85 had balanced CD4/CD8 phenotypes, while a second wave expanding from day 15 to 37 was biased towards CD4+. SARS-CoV-2 specificity was not confirmed for the second-wave clones peaking on day 37. The study covered only a couple of mild cases, and larger cohorts including severe cases with pre-infection samples were considered necessary. Contracting CD4+ clones were found mainly in CM and EM memory subsets, while CD8+ clones were enriched in EMRA.

Ficoll-Paque density gradient centrifugation was used to isolate PBMCs. The clonotype was recovered from an adult woman who had mild COVID-19 (a few samples of this study predate the infection). The sample titles of this study are shuffled in the database, so cell type and time point are left out; the donor was told from shared clones. The specimen sequenced was PBMCs or a T cell subset sorted from them (not recorded which). The rearranged segments are TRBV2 and TRBJ2-7, and 10 junctional nucleotides match TRBD1. The DNA sequence is as follows: TGTGCCAGCAGCGTCGGGACAGGGGATCCCTACGAGCAGTACTTC. It translates as CASSVGTGDPYEQYF.